Shown below are 25 T cell receptor beta chains from a single sample sequenced in a study of cytomegalovirus exposure and HLA in healthy donors. The primer mix had 60 Vbeta and 13 Jbeta primers. The method was immunoSEQ multiplex PCR; TCRdb's version includes in-frame clones alone and lacks a portion of them. Here the sample spans about 89,000 clones, about 75% being singletons. Sample: PBMCs. The receptors shown here come from a man younger than 45 in good health and CMV-seropositive.

The rearrangement uses TRBV6-1 and TRBJ2-1, with 12 bases lining up with TRBD2. CDR3 length: 17 residues. Germline trimming cut 3 bases from V and 6 bases from J; bases unmatched to any gene: 9. Germline V gives CDR1 MNHNS, CDR2 SASEGT. CDR3 nucleotides: TGTGCCAGCAGTGACCCCCGCCTAGCGGGGGGGCTCAATGAGCAGTTCTTC. The encoded protein is CASSDPRLAGGLNEQFF.

Note on this clone: One junction end disagrees with the germline gene, perhaps due to a read error. The chain employs TRBV7-7 and TRBJ2-5; tentatively, D is TRBD1 (5 bases). This CDR3 region has 13 residues. Germline V lookup: CDR1 SSHAT, CDR2 FNYEAQ (reference sequence). DNA for the CDR3: TGTGCTAGCAGCTTAGATTCAGGGGAGACCCAGTACTTC. It encodes CASSLDSGETQYF.

V gene TRBV6-1 combines with J gene TRBJ2-5, with 10 bases aligning to TRBD1. V gave up 5 bases and J gave up 5 bases; unmatched junction bases: 5. The CDR3 length is 14 residues. The germline CDR1 and CDR2 sequences are MNHNS and SASEGT. CDR3 in DNA: TGTGCCAGCAGTCCGGGACAGGGGATGGAGACCCAGTACTTC. Translating it yields CASSPGQGMETQYF.

The rearrangement joins TRBV4-1 to TRBJ1-1; D is undetermined. Trimming cost V 1 base and J 0 bases, with 9 bases left between them. Germline CDR1 and CDR2: MGHRA and YSYEKL. The CDR3 is 15 residues long. CDR3 DNA sequence: TGCGCCAGCAGCCAAGTCGTGCAGATGAACACTGAAGCTTTCTTT. Amino acids: CASSQVVQMNTEAFF.

The chain carries TRBV6-5 and TRBJ2-7; D is perhaps TRBD1 (5 bases). V was pared by 4 bases and J by 3 bases, with 13 bases between. Germline lookup yields CDR1 MNHEY and CDR2 SVGAGI. The CDR3 totals 14 residues. CDR3 amino acids: CASSFEPRGYEQYF. DNA of the CDR3: TGTGCCAGCAGTTTTGAACCTAGGGGCTACGAGCAGTACTTC.

This sequence joins TRBV27 and TRBJ2-2, with D unresolved. This CDR3 has 13 residues. CDR1 and CDR2 from the germline V gene are MNHEY and SMNVEV (reference sequence). V was trimmed by 9 bases and J by 5 bases, leaving 13 bases between them. CDR3 coding DNA: TGTGCCAGTTCACGAACGACTACCGGGGAGCTGTTTTTT. It encodes CASSRTTTGELFF.

The gene calls are TRBV28 and TRBJ2-7, with a possible D match to TRBD2 (7 bases). This CDR3 spans 15 amino acids. Germline CDR1 MDHEN, CDR2 SYDVKM. V shed 4 bases and J shed 6 bases, with 19 bases lying between them. The CDR3: CASSSPGGAEVEQYF. CDR3 DNA sequence: TGTGCCAGCAGTTCCCCGGGGGGCGCCGAGGTCGAGCAGTACTTC.

A note on this clone: This specimen includes other DNA sequences encoding the same CDR3. The chain is built from TRBV6-1 and TRBJ1-2; 7 bases are shared with TRBD1. The CDR3 has 13 residues. The germline V gene encodes CDR1 MNHNS and CDR2 SASEGT. V lost 3 bases, J lost 3 bases, and 1 base stayed unmatched. The CDR3: CASSETGYYGYTF. DNA of the CDR3: TGTGCCAGCAGTGAGACAGGGTACTATGGCTACACCTTC.

This clone came up a few times. The chain carries TRBV7-3 and TRBJ1-5, with D hard to call. The CDR3 has 13 amino acids. The germline gives CDR1 SGHTA, CDR2 FQGTGA. V was clipped by 1 base and J by 5 bases, with 6 bases between them. The CDR3 coding sequence is TGTGCCAGCAGCTTAATGGAGGATCAGCCCCAGCATTTT. Its protein is CASSLMEDQPQHF.

V usage is TRBV5-6 and J usage is TRBJ2-7, with D hard to call. CDR1 is SGHDT, CDR2 YYEEEE, per germline. The length of the CDR3 is 15 residues. V lost 4 bases to trimming and J lost 2 bases, with 16 bases between them. This chain's CDR3 is CASSLLAVTTYEQYF. CDR3 DNA: TGTGCCAGCAGCCTACTCGCTGTAACGACCTACGAGCAGTACTTC.

V and J are TRBV1 and TRBJ2-7; TRBD1, the table's D call, was not compared with the DNA. TRBV1 is tagged as a pseudogene. The CDR3 has 10 residues. In nucleotides, the CDR3 is TGCACCAGCAGAGGGGGAGAGCAGTACTTC. Its translation is CTSRGGEQYF.

V is TRBV30 and J is TRBJ2-3; 7 nucleotides line up with TRBD2. This CDR3 comprises 16 residues. Unmatched junction bases numbered 8, after V lost 0 bases and J lost 2 bases. Per germline, CDR1 GTSNPN and CDR2 SVGIG (reference sequence). The CDR3 here is CAWSVLSGSYTDTQYF. The CDR3 DNA sequence: TGTGCCTGGAGTGTACTTAGCGGGTCCTACACAGATACGCAGTATTTT.

This clone has more than one count but fewer than ten. V is TRBV5-1 and J is TRBJ2-7; TRBD2 matches 7 bases. The CDR3 has 15 amino acids. CDR1 and CDR2 from the germline V gene are SGHRS and YFSETQ. V lost 5 bases to trimming and J lost 3 bases; unmatched junction nucleotides: 11. As DNA, the CDR3 is TGCGCCAGCAGTGATTCTAGCGGTAGGAGCTACGAGCAGTACTTC. Translated: CASSDSSGRSYEQYF.

The chain recombines TRBV7-9 with TRBJ1-4; D might be TRBD1 (6 bases). Germline CDR1 and CDR2: SEHNR and FQNEAQ (reference sequence). This CDR3 has 16 amino acids. Trimming left V 6 bases short and J 4 bases short, with 18 bases between. The CDR3 spells CASRRLTGNRNEKLFF. The CDR3 DNA reads TGTGCCAGCAGACGACTGACAGGCAACCGTAATGAAAAACTGTTTTTT.

The rearrangement links TRBV30 to TRBJ2-7, with 7 bases matching TRBD1. The length of the CDR3 is 18 residues. The V segment lost 1 base and the J segment 0 bases; nucleotides outside the gene matches: 15. Germline CDR1 GTSNPN, CDR2 SVGIG (reference sequence). CDR3 DNA: TGTGCCTGGAGTGCCCGGGCCCCCCGGGACAGAGGCTCCTACGAGCAGTACTTC. This translates into CAWSARAPRDRGSYEQYF.

This chain uses TRBV9 with TRBJ2-7; a possible D gene is TRBD1 (6 bases). CDR3 length: 14 residues. CDR1 is SGDLS and CDR2 is YYNGEE in the germline V gene. Trimming cost V 4 bases and J 2 bases, with 13 bases left between them. CDR3 sequence reads: CASSTGTSPYEQYF. CDR3 nucleotides: TGTGCCAGCAGCACCGGGACATCTCCCTACGAGCAGTACTTC. Full variable domain (outside the CDR3, taken from reference TRBV9 and TRBJ2-7): DSGVTQTPKHLITATGQRVTLRCSPRSGDLSVYWYQQSLDQGLQFLIQYYNGEERAKGNILERFSAQQFPDLHSELNLSSLELGDSALYFCASSTGTSPYEQYFGPGTRLTVT.

The chain recombines TRBV29-1 with TRBJ1-2, with D possibly matching TRBD1 (5 bases). The CDR3 covers 12 residues. The V gene lost 4 bases and the J gene lost 3 bases, with 9 bases spanning the gap. Looked up from germline, CDR1 is SQVTM and CDR2 is ANQGSEA. The CDR3 bases are TGCAGCGTTGGGGCAGGGTACTATGGCTACACCTTC. It encodes CSVGAGYYGYTF.

This clone showed up just a few times. The chain's CDR3 is CAWSVRQRDTIYF. Here the CDR3 DNA reads TGTGCCTGGAGTGTACGCCAACGGGACACCATATATTTT. The rearrangement joins TRBV30 to TRBJ1-3; D remains unclear. Germline CDR1 is GTSNPN and CDR2 is SVGIG (reference sequence). The CDR3 runs to 13 residues. V shed 0 bases and J shed 8 bases, with 11 bases lying between them.

The gene calls are TRBV4-2 and TRBJ2-3; a weak D match, TRBD1 (6 bases). V dropped 0 bases and J dropped 1 base, with 14 bases sitting between them. The V gene's germline CDR1 is LGHNA and CDR2 YNFKEQ. The CDR3 spans 17 residues. The CDR3 reads CASSQDPTGSGTDTQYF. CDR3 bases: TGTGCCAGCAGCCAAGACCCAACAGGGAGCGGCACAGATACGCAGTATTTT.

This clone appeared once. This chain uses TRBV6-6 with TRBJ1-1, with a tentative D call TRBD1 (6 bases). This CDR3 region has 16 residues. Germline V lookup: CDR1 MNHNY, CDR2 SVGAGI (reference sequence). With 8 bases removed from V and 3 bases from J, the gap between germline ends came to 22 bases. CDR3 nucleotide sequence: TGTGCCAGCGAGCGGCGGACAGCCAAGGGGTACACTGAAGCTTTCTTT. Translation: CASERRTAKGYTEAFF.

V usage is TRBV4-1 and J usage is TRBJ2-1; D is possibly TRBD2 (7 bases). Per the germline V gene, CDR1 is MGHRA and CDR2 is YSYEKL. Deletions cut 0 bases from V and 6 bases from J, with 21 bases between. The CDR3 is 18 amino acids. The CDR3 DNA sequence: TGCGCCAGCAGCCAAGATAGGGGGGGCAGGTCCCCCTCCAATGAGCAGTTCTTC. It codes for CASSQDRGGRSPSNEQFF.

This sequence joins TRBV9 and TRBJ2-3, with 7 positions matching TRBD2. With 0 bases clipped from V and 0 bases from J, the junction kept 10 bases outside the gene matches. Germline CDR1 is SGDLS and CDR2 is YYNGEE. This CDR3 spans 18 amino acids. The CDR3 spells CASSVGGGGGSSTDTQYF. CDR3 DNA: TGTGCCAGCAGCGTAGGTGGTGGGGGGGGGTCTAGCACAGATACGCAGTATTTT.

The V and J genes are TRBV9 and TRBJ2-1, with 7 bases lining up with TRBD2. The V and J ends lost 0 bases and 12 bases, in that order; junction bases with no gene match: 18. The CDR3 spans 17 residues. Germline V gene sequence: CDR1 SGDLS, CDR2 YYNGEE. The CDR3 reads CASSVGSSARRGLGQFF. The CDR3 nucleotides are TGTGCCAGCAGCGTAGGGAGTTCGGCTAGGCGGGGGTTGGGGCAGTTCTTC.

The genes are TRBV30 and TRBJ1-1; no firm D call. CDR3 size: 11 residues. V was pared by 0 bases and J by 8 bases, with 7 bases between. Germline V lookup: CDR1 GTSNPN, CDR2 SVGIG (reference sequence). DNA of the CDR3: TGTGCCTGGAGTGTGGAGAGGGAAGCTTTCTTT. Protein product: CAWSVEREAFF.

The CDR3 DNA follows: TGTGCCAGCAGCCACCGATCAGCGAGCTATGGCTACACCTTC. Its translation is CASSHRSASYGYTF. The chain joins TRBV5-6 to TRBJ1-2; D is unclear. The CDR3 consists of 14 residues. The V end lost 4 bases, the J end lost 4 bases, and 14 bases lay between the germline ends. The germline CDR1 and CDR2 sequences are SGHDT and YYEEEE.